The 14 T cell receptor beta chains below all came from one sample that was sequenced in a study of blood T cell repertoires in COVID-19. Method: immunoSEQ multiplex PCR; TCRdb's copy keeps in-frame clones and lacks some. This sample has 62,000 or so clones; around 91% occur once, and the top ten carry approximately 2.9%. Sequences were obtained from peripheral blood. These receptors were collected from a man aged 50-60 years with acute or convalescent COVID-19.

The V gene is TRBV30, the J gene TRBJ2-7; TRBD1 agrees at 10 bases. CDR3 size: 14 residues. Looked up from germline, CDR1 is GTSNPN and CDR2 is SVGIG (reference sequence). The junction had 5 bases not matched to a gene; V was cut back by 5 bases and J by 1 base. CDR3 amino acids: CAWDRQGASYEQYF. The CDR3 DNA reads TGTGCCTGGGACCGACAGGGGGCATCCTACGAGCAGTACTTC.

This clone was seen only once. The rearrangement joins TRBV5-5 to TRBJ2-5; TRBD1 might be the D (6 bases). The CDR3 covers 15 residues. Germline V gives CDR1 SGHKS, CDR2 YYEKEE (reference sequence). Trimming shortened V by 0 bases and J by 7 bases, and 16 bases separated the two germline ends. The CDR3 region is CASSLVWDTSRTQYF. In nucleotides, the CDR3 is TGTGCCAGCAGCTTGGTCTGGGACACCTCCAGGACCCAGTACTTC.

The chain recombines TRBV14 with TRBJ2-2, with D perhaps matching TRBD2 (5 bases). V lost 0 bases and J 1 base, leaving 6 bases between the germline ends. Germline lookup yields CDR1 SGHDN and CDR2 FVKESK. The CDR3 is 15 amino acids. Written as DNA, the CDR3 is TGTGCCAGCAGCCAAGATGCGGGGAACACCGGGGAGCTGTTTTTT. It is translated as CASSQDAGNTGELFF.

The sample holds one count of this clone. This chain uses TRBV5-1 with TRBJ1-2; 10 bases are shared with TRBD1. Germline V gene data show CDR1 as SGHRS and CDR2 as YFSETQ. This CDR3 has 18 amino acids. Trimming cost V 8 bases and J 0 bases; bases outside gene matches: 16. The CDR3: CASTDLKDRGGTNYGYTF. CDR3 DNA sequence: TGCGCCAGTACTGACTTAAAGGACAGGGGGGGAACTAACTATGGCTACACCTTC. The whole variable domain, filled in from reference TRBV5-1 and TRBJ1-2, reads KAGVTQTPRYLIKTRGQQVTLSCSPISGHRSVSWYQQTPGQGLQFLFEYFSETQRNKGNFPGRFSGRQFSNSRSEMNVSTLELGDSALYLCASTDLKDRGGTNYGYTFGSGTRLTVV.

The J gene is TRBJ2-7, the V gene TRBV4-3; D gene ambiguous. Germline values: CDR1 LGHNA, CDR2 YSLEER. The CDR3 runs to 16 residues. Trimming left V 0 bases short and J 0 bases short, with 12 bases between. CDR3 amino acids: CASSQDRGSYSYEQYF. CDR3 nucleotides: TGCGCCAGCAGCCAAGATCGAGGCAGTTACTCCTACGAGCAGTACTTC.

The chain couples TRBV5-5 to TRBJ1-5, with D uncertain. CDR1 and CDR2 from the germline V gene are SGHKS and YYEKEE (reference sequence). CDR3 length equals 15 residues. V gave up 1 base and J gave up 2 bases, with 10 bases separating them. CDR3 bases: TGTGCCAGCAGCTTGCTAGCTGACGGCAATCAGCCCCAGCATTTT. Translating gives CASSLLADGNQPQHF.

The V and J genes are TRBV7-9 and TRBJ1-1; 7 bases align to TRBD1. The J segment lost 4 bases and the V segment lost 6 bases, leaving 5 bases of the junction unmatched. Looked up from germline, CDR1 is SEHNR and CDR2 is FQNEAQ (reference sequence). CDR3 length: 13 residues. For the CDR3, the DNA is TGTGCCAGCAGACCAGACAGGGCCACTGAAGCTTTCTTT. It is translated as CASRPDRATEAFF.

The chain links TRBV12-1 to TRBJ2-1; the table assigns TRBD2, which was not confirmed against the DNA. TRBV12-1 is assigned pseudogene status. The CDR3 runs 16 residues. The CDR3 nucleotides read TGTGCCAGCAGCTTTGCAGGTAGCGGGTTTTCCGATGAGCAGTTCTTC. It specifies CASSFAGSGFSDEQFF.

This rearrangement joins TRBV6-2 or TRBV6-3 to TRBJ2-7; D perhaps matches TRBD1 (6 bases). The CDR3 length is 12 residues. V lost 4 bases and J 3 bases, leaving 7 bases between the germline ends. Germline CDR1 is MNHEY and CDR2 is SVGEGT. This CDR3 reads CASSFRGYEQYF. DNA of the CDR3: TGTGCCAGCAGTTTCAGGGGCTACGAGCAGTACTTC.

This chain links TRBV12-3 or TRBV12-4 with TRBJ1-2, with TRBD1 as a possible D gene (5 bases). The CDR3 has 11 residues. Trimming removed 7 bases at V and 7 bases at J, with 10 bases between. This CDR3 is CASTPGFGYTF. The CDR3 DNA sequence: TGTGCCAGCACCCCAGGGTTTGGCTACACCTTC.

CDR3 bases: TGTGCCAGCAGCGGTACAGGGGAGCGACCACAGTTCTTC. This gives the protein CASSGTGERPQFF. The chain couples TRBV7-3 to TRBJ2-1, with 7 nucleotides matching TRBD1. The CDR3 extends over 13 amino acids. Trimming at V came to 5 bases and at J to 13 bases, leaving 11 bases not matched to a gene. Germline V gene sequence: CDR1 SGHTA, CDR2 FQGTGA.

This chain connects TRBV28 to TRBJ2-1, with D possibly TRBD2 on 6 matching bases. This CDR3 has 15 amino acids. The V gene's germline CDR1 is MDHEN and CDR2 SYDVKM. V lost 5 bases, J lost 6 bases, and 17 bases lay in between. The CDR3 spells CASSRRARGSNEQFF. DNA for the CDR3: TGTGCCAGCAGTCGGAGAGCCCGGGGGAGCAATGAGCAGTTCTTC.

The CDR3 nucleotides are TGTGCCAGCAGGTCCCCCGGGACAGGGGGAACCGGGGAGCTGTTTTTT. Protein: CASRSPGTGGTGELFF. The chain carries TRBV11-2 and TRBJ2-2; 11 bases align to TRBD1. Germline V CDR1 and CDR2: SGHAT, FQNNGV. The CDR3 totals 16 residues. Trimming took 6 bases from V and 5 from J; bases not matched to a gene: 8.

The V and J genes are TRBV7-2 and TRBJ1-1; the match to TRBD1 covers 8 bases. The CDR3 is made up of 17 amino acids. V trimming: 6 bases; J trimming: 4 bases; junction bases outside the gene matches: 16. Germline assignment: CDR1 SGHTA and CDR2 FQGNSA. CDR3 sequence (DNA): TGTGCCAGCAGTTTAAACGTACAGGGGGTGGGTGGCACTGAAGCTTTCTTT. Protein: CASSLNVQGVGGTEAFF.